The clone carrying this TCR beta chain was observed many times. What it recognizes is unknown. This sample stems from a study of regulatory T cells in long-lasting Graves disease. Study-wide findings and caveats: Fewer public clonotypes were shared by new patients (roughly 910) than by persistent patients (around 2,900).

Time point of the sample: newly diagnosed GD, antithyroid drugs for less than 3 months. PBMC-extracted RNA yielded the TCR library. Arm-PCR with iRepertoire HTBI primers amplified the CDR3 regions for these TCR beta libraries. TCRdb analysed the multiplex PCR reads with MiXCR anew, one entry per CDR3 protein. This sample has about 470,000 distinct CDR3 sequences, with roughly 17% found just once. The germline CDR1 and CDR2 sequences are DFQATT and SNEGSKA (reference sequence). V was cut by 5 bases and J by 4 bases, with 16 bases left in between. The CDR3 contains 14 residues. This same sample was also part of a study on T cells in Graves' hyperthyroidism and ophthalmopathy.

The genes are TRBV20-1 and TRBJ2-3; possible D gene TRBD1, 5 bases. The source is a man aged 35-49 years with Graves disease. This sample comprised peripheral blood mononuclear cells (PBMCs), obtained at new diagnosis, from a patient treated with antithyroid drugs. The CDR3 sequence is CSAGRAGSSDTQYF. The CDR3 DNA reads as TGCAGTGCTGGCAGGGCAGGGTCTTCAGATACGCAGTATTTT.